One sample yielded the 15 T cell receptor beta chains listed below, sequenced in a study of blood T cell repertoires in COVID-19. TCRdb's table, derived via immunoSEQ multiplex PCR, lists solely in-frame clones and lacks some. The table records under 250,000 clones, roughly four fifths of them present only once. The specimen sequenced was PBMCs or T cells enriched from blood (not recorded which). The source of these receptors is a woman in her 40s with acute COVID-19.

This clone was seen only once. V gene TRBV6-5 combines with J gene TRBJ2-7, with D tentatively TRBD1 (6 bases). Deletions cut 7 bases from V and 2 bases from J, with 15 bases between. The CDR3 loop spans 14 amino acids. Per the germline V gene, CDR1 is MNHEY and CDR2 is SVGAGI. CDR3 DNA: TGTGCCAGCAATAACAGGGAATACCCCTACGAGCAGTACTTC. This translates into CASNNREYPYEQYF.

The chain recombines TRBV18 with TRBJ1-2; D unclear. The CDR3 is 13 amino acids. The V gene lost 0 bases and the J gene lost 7 bases, with 9 bases spanning the gap. Germline V gene sequence: CDR1 KGHSH, CDR2 LQKENI. The CDR3 region is CASSPPAGIGYTF. CDR3 DNA: TGTGCCAGCTCACCACCGGCCGGGATTGGCTACACCTTC.

This clone was recorded once. At one boundary the junction diverges from the germline segment, which might be a read error. This rearrangement joins TRBV5-5 to TRBJ2-2; 10 positions match TRBD1. Germline V gives CDR1 SGHKS, CDR2 YYEKEE (reference sequence). The CDR3 is made up of 18 amino acids. For the CDR3, the DNA is TGTGCCAGCAGCTTGGGAGAGGGGACAGGGGCGAACACCGGAGAGCTGTTTTTT. Amino acid sequence: CASSLGEGTGANTGELFF.

The rearrangement links TRBV19 to TRBJ2-3; 7 bases fit TRBD1. The CDR3 spans 15 residues. V dropped 5 bases and J dropped 2; count of bases not matched to a gene: 7. The germline V gene has CDR1 LNHDA and CDR2 SQIVND (reference sequence). The chain's CDR3 is CASSPTGAYTDTQYF. The DNA for the CDR3 is TGTGCCAGTAGTCCAACAGGGGCTTACACAGATACGCAGTATTTT.

The chain is built from TRBV27 and TRBJ1-1; 7 positions agree with TRBD1. Per germline, CDR1 MNHEY and CDR2 SMNVEV (reference sequence). V lost 6 bases to trimming and J lost 4 bases; unmatched junction nucleotides: 5. The CDR3 runs 13 residues. The CDR3 is CASRLQGSTEAFF. The CDR3 nucleotides are TGTGCCAGCAGACTACAGGGGAGCACTGAAGCTTTCTTT.

CDR3 sequence: CASSSPGSWNTEAFF. DNA of the CDR3: TGCGCCAGCAGCTCTCCCGGGAGTTGGAACACTGAAGCTTTCTTT. The V and J genes are TRBV5-1 and TRBJ1-1; unclear D gene. This CDR3 region has 15 residues. CDR1 is SGHRS, CDR2 YFSETQ, per germline. V dropped 3 bases and J dropped 1 base, with 13 bases sitting between them. Full variable domain (remainder filled in from reference TRBV5-1 and TRBJ1-1): KAGVTQTPRYLIKTRGQQVTLSCSPISGHRSVSWYQQTPGQGLQFLFEYFSETQRNKGNFPGRFSGRQFSNSRSEMNVSTLELGDSALYLCASSSPGSWNTEAFFGQGTRLTVV.

The V gene is TRBV11-2, the J gene TRBJ1-1, with D hard to call. From germline, CDR1 is SGHAT and CDR2 FQNNGV. The germline V and J ends were trimmed by 2 bases and 8 bases, with 12 bases remaining between them. There are 13 residues in the CDR3. CDR3 residues: CASSLTGSPEAFF. The CDR3 nucleotides are TGTGCCAGCAGCTTAACGGGGAGCCCAGAAGCTTTCTTT. The whole variable domain, filled in from reference TRBV11-2 and TRBJ1-1, reads EAGVAQSPRYKIIEKRQSVAFWCNPISGHATLYWYQQILGQGPKLLIQFQNNGVVDDSQLPKDRFSAERLKGVDSTLKIQPAKLEDSAVYLCASSLTGSPEAFFGQGTRLTVV.

The V and J genes are TRBV11-2 and TRBJ2-7; TRBD1 is a possible D gene (6 bases). The germline V gene encodes CDR1 SGHAT and CDR2 FQNNGV. CDR3 length equals 14 residues. V was cut by 5 bases and J by 6 bases, with 17 bases left in between. CDR3 sequence reads: CASSPDPQGLEQYF. CDR3 in DNA: TGTGCCAGCAGCCCCGACCCCCAGGGGCTCGAGCAGTACTTC.

V gene TRBV6-5 combines with J gene TRBJ2-1, with D perhaps TRBD1 (5 bases). Germline loops: CDR1 MNHEY, CDR2 SVGAGI. V was trimmed by 0 bases and J by 4 bases, leaving 13 bases between them. This CDR3 has 16 amino acids. CDR3 bases: TGTGCCAGCAGTTACTCTTGGGGCGCATCATACAATGAGCAGTTCTTC. Its protein product is CASSYSWGASYNEQFF.

The V call is TRBV5-1, the J call TRBJ1-2; TRBD1 is a possible D gene (5 bases). The CDR3 is 15 amino acids. CDR1 and CDR2 from the germline V gene are SGHRS and YFSETQ. The V gene lost 1 base and the J gene lost 3 bases, with 13 bases spanning the gap. The CDR3 DNA reads as TGCGCCAGCAGCTTGCCAGCAGGGATTGACTATGGCTACACCTTC. This codes for CASSLPAGIDYGYTF. Full variable domain (outside the CDR3, taken from reference TRBV5-1 and TRBJ1-2): KAGVTQTPRYLIKTRGQQVTLSCSPISGHRSVSWYQQTPGQGLQFLFEYFSETQRNKGNFPGRFSGRQFSNSRSEMNVSTLELGDSALYLCASSLPAGIDYGYTFGSGTRLTVV.

This chain connects TRBV28 to TRBJ2-1; TRBD2 agrees at 7 bases. J gave up 7 bases and V 1 base, and 10 bases lay outside the gene matches. The CDR3 covers 16 residues. The germline V gene has CDR1 MDHEN and CDR2 SYDVKM. The CDR3 DNA follows: TGTGCCAGCAGTTTATCGCGAGGGAGGGCCGGTAATGAGCAGTTCTTC. Its protein product is CASSLSRGRAGNEQFF.

The CDR3: CASGAQIKGYTF. CDR3 DNA: TGTGCCAGCGGGGCCCAGATAAAGGGCTACACCTTC. The chain carries TRBV7-2 and TRBJ1-2; D perhaps matches TRBD1 (5 bases). The CDR3 loop spans 12 amino acids. V lost 8 bases to trimming and J lost 8 bases, with 15 bases between them. CDR1 is SGHTA, CDR2 FQGNSA, per germline.

V gene TRBV19 combines with J gene TRBJ2-3; D is possibly TRBD1 (6 bases). Trimming shortened V by 7 bases and J by 0 bases, and 17 bases separated the two germline ends. Per germline, CDR1 LNHDA and CDR2 SQIVND (reference sequence). The CDR3 covers 16 residues. CDR3 bases: TGTGCCAGTACTAATCTCAGGGGCGGTAGCACAGATACGCAGTATTTT. As protein: CASTNLRGGSTDTQYF. The whole variable domain, remainder taken from reference TRBV19 and TRBJ2-3, is DGGITQSPKYLFRKEGQNVTLSCEQNLNHDAMYWYRQDPGQGLRLIYYSQIVNDFQKGDIAEGYSVSREKKESFPLTVTSAQKNPTAFYLCASTNLRGGSTDTQYFGPGTRLTVL.

The chain joins TRBV28 to TRBJ2-7; TRBD2 agrees at 14 bases. This CDR3 is 16 amino acids long. With 5 bases clipped from V and 5 bases from J, the junction kept 8 bases outside the gene matches. In germline, CDR1 is MDHEN, CDR2 SYDVKM. The CDR3 bases are TGTGCCAGCAGTAAGACTAGCGGGAGGGATGAGGACGAGCAGTACTTC. Translating it yields CASSKTSGRDEDEQYF.

The chain couples TRBV2 to TRBJ1-1; weak D call: TRBD1 (5 bases). Germline loops: CDR1 SNHLY, CDR2 FYNNEI. V gave up 5 bases and J gave up 0 bases, with 10 bases separating them. The CDR3 spans 14 residues. Here the CDR3 DNA reads TGTGCCAGCAGTCCGCAGGGCGTGAACACTGAAGCTTTCTTT. Translated: CASSPQGVNTEAFF.